Reported below is one T cell receptor beta chain. What antigen it recognizes has not been identified. The sample holds no much larger clone one base away, and base qualities are not on file. Reading the germline V gene gives CDR1 SQVTM and CDR2 ANQGSEA. From cysteine to phenylalanine, the CDR3 is 14 amino acids long. Only the CDR3 DNA stays, 42 bases, in frame from base 1. Unmatched junction bases come to 9, with V trimmed by 6 bases and J by 7 bases. The immunoSEQ Assay, a bias-controlled multiplex PCR, was used to amplify TCRbeta CDR3 regions from genomic DNA. The published analysis was carried out like this. Nucleated cell counts per sample were estimated from amplification of reference gene primers within the assay. Sequence reads were collapsed and filtered to measure the absolute abundance of every unique TCRbeta CDR3 rearrangement. For each sample, productive Simpson clonality was calculated as the square root of Simpson's diversity index over productive rearrangements. The source is immuneACCESS, and TCRdb retained only in-frame sequences with V and J called. Part of the clones is not carried over; for the studies checked, unresolved V genes explain less than half of this, and the remainder is unexplained. The DNA gave D and trimming, while V, J and clone size come from that table. The sample yields about 150,000 clones; roughly 85% were counted once. The ten biggest clones cover around 5% of the sample.

This sample was taken from a study of blood T cell repertoires in COVID-19 (dated by TCRdb to 2020 to 2021). Some background on the complete study: Collaborator samples came from the United States, Italy and Spain and covered acute and convalescent phases of COVID-19. A de-identified subject ID, COVID-19 status, age in years and sex were almost always included in the sample metadata. The material from the prospective study consisted of cDNA or gDNA derived from T cells, B-cell-depleted T cells, or PBMCs. Where HLA class I and class II types were available, the types were taken from metadata supplied by the sample provider, not from assay-based typing. The dataset comprised deeply sampled blood TCRbeta repertoires from subjects exposed to, actively infected with, or recovered from COVID-19. The repertoires were made available in a free public database intended to serve as a resource for research on the immune response to SARS-CoV-2. The samples were drawn from the first 160 participants of the ongoing ImmuneRACE study and from 950 to 1,500 subjects provided by 6 global collaborators.

Overall study outcomes, separate from this receptor: How much clinical and demographic metadata was included differed by source and by participant, and the metadata was provided uncurated.

The collaborating institutions used their own protocols to collect whole blood in K2EDTA tubes. For TCRbeta analysis, collaborator samples were shipped as frozen whole blood, as isolated PBMCs, or as DNA extracted from either sample type. The chain couples TRBV29-1 to TRBJ1-6; TRBD1 agrees with 7 junctional bases. This receptor was taken from a human donor in a cohort sampled during active COVID-19. Material for sequencing was peripheral blood. The CDR3 protein is CSVATGTENSPLHF. The DNA sequence is given as TGCAGCGTCGCCACCGGGACAGAAAATTCACCCCTCCACTTT.